Shown below are 30 T cell receptor beta chains from a single sample sequenced in a study of T-cell memory formation after mild COVID-19. One entry per CDR3 protein, called by TCRdb with MiXCR from the 5' RACE reads. The sample includes 550,000 to 600,000 distinct CDR3 sequences, 15% to 20% seen only once; the top ten take about 7.4%. Sequencing input: PBMCs or a T cell subset sorted from them (not recorded which). These receptors all come from an adult woman who had mild COVID-19 (a few samples of this study predate the infection). Cell type and time point are not known.

The rearrangement uses TRBV2 and TRBJ2-3; D remains ambiguous. CDR1 is SNHLY, CDR2 FYNNEI, per germline. Deletions cut 3 bases from V and 8 bases from J, with 15 bases between. The CDR3 totals 14 residues. DNA for the CDR3: TGTGCCAGCAGTGATCCCCTTAAGGCCTCTACGCAGTATTTT. Its protein is CASSDPLKASTQYF.

The chain links TRBV4-1 to TRBJ2-1, with 8 bases matching TRBD2. With 5 bases clipped from V and 4 bases from J, the junction kept 13 bases outside the gene matches. The CDR3 spans 17 residues. CDR1 and CDR2 from the germline V gene are MGHRA and YSYEKL. CDR3: CASSSLSRRGGYNEQFF. CDR3 in DNA: TGCGCCAGCAGCTCCTTGTCCCGACGGGGGGGGTACAATGAGCAGTTCTTC.

This clonotype was detected many times. V gene TRBV4-2 combines with J gene TRBJ2-1; 8 positions match TRBD2. The V gene's germline CDR1 is LGHNA and CDR2 YNFKEQ. V lost 1 base and J lost 6; bases outside the gene matches: 8. This CDR3 region has 16 residues. The CDR3 sequence is CASSQAGLGGVNEQFF. The DNA of the CDR3 is TGTGCCAGCAGCCAAGCGGGACTAGGTGGGGTCAATGAGCAGTTCTTC.

V gene TRBV3-1 combines with J gene TRBJ2-3; the D is unclear. V was pared by 4 bases and J by 1 base, with 12 bases between. The CDR3 totals 15 residues. From germline, CDR1 is LGHDT and CDR2 YNNKEL (reference sequence). CDR3 protein: CASSPRSGGTDTQYF. CDR3 bases: TGTGCCAGCAGCCCACGCTCAGGTGGCACAGATACGCAGTATTTT.

V gene TRBV15 combines with J gene TRBJ1-1; TRBD1 is a possible D gene (5 bases). The CDR3 has 14 amino acids. Germline assignment: CDR1 LNHNV and CDR2 YYDKDF (reference sequence). The germline V and J ends were trimmed by 5 bases and 4 bases, with 14 bases remaining between them. Written as DNA, the CDR3 is TGTGCCACCAGCTGGGACCAGATGGCCACTGAAGCTTTCTTT. Translating gives CATSWDQMATEAFF.

The gene calls are TRBV29-1 and TRBJ1-2; the D gene is possibly TRBD1 (6 bases). The CDR3 length is 15 residues. Trimming cost V 2 bases and J 3 bases, with 16 bases left between them. Per germline, CDR1 SQVTM and CDR2 ANQGSEA. The chain's CDR3 is CSVERSRGYDYGYTF. The CDR3 DNA follows: TGCAGCGTTGAAAGGTCCAGGGGATATGACTATGGCTACACCTTC. The full variable domain, its missing parts supplied by reference TRBV29-1 and TRBJ1-2, is SAVISQKPSRDICQRGTSLTIQCQVDSQVTMMFWYRQQPGQSLTLIATANQGSEATYESGFVIDKFPISRPNLTFSTLTVSNMSPEDSSIYLCSVERSRGYDYGYTFGSGTRLTVV.

The chain carries TRBV12-3 or TRBV12-4 and TRBJ1-1; D is unresolved. The CDR3 is 13 residues long. V lost 6 bases, J lost 11 bases, and 19 bases lay in between. This chain's CDR3 is CASSPTLGIWAFF. Written as DNA, the CDR3 is TGTGCCAGCAGCCCTACTCTAGGAATTTGGGCTTTCTTT.

This clonotype was recorded at least ten times. V is TRBV6-2 or TRBV6-3 and J is TRBJ2-2; D possibly corresponds to TRBD2 (6 bases). Germline CDR1 reads MNHEY; CDR2 reads SVGEGT. The CDR3 spans 15 residues. The V gene lost 5 bases and the J gene lost 3 bases, with 13 bases spanning the gap. CDR3 nucleotide sequence: TGTGCCAGCAGTCGGGCTAGCGAGGACACCGGGGAGCTGTTTTTT. It is translated as CASSRASEDTGELFF.

This clonotype was seen more than once but under ten times. The gene calls are TRBV12-3 or TRBV12-4 and TRBJ1-3, with TRBD1 matching 7 bases. CDR3 length equals 16 residues. The V gene end was trimmed by 5 bases and the J gene end by 9 bases; junction bases not matched to a gene: 16. This chain's CDR3 is CASSATGVGGSGTIYF. DNA of the CDR3: TGTGCCAGCAGTGCAACAGGGGTCGGCGGGTCTGGCACCATATATTTT.

This clonotype was seen repeatedly, ten times or more. This rearrangement joins TRBV5-1 to TRBJ2-7; D is ambiguous. The germline V and J ends were trimmed by 3 bases and 2 bases, with 9 bases remaining between them. The CDR3 sequence is 13 residues long. Germline CDR1 is SGHRS and CDR2 is YFSETQ. CDR3 loop: CASSYPGTYEQYF. The CDR3 DNA reads as TGCGCCAGCAGCTACCCTGGGACCTACGAGCAGTACTTC.

The chain is built from TRBV24-1 and TRBJ1-1, with 7 bases aligning to TRBD1. The trim removed 2 bases at V and 8 bases at J, leaving 7 bases unmatched. CDR1 and CDR2 from the germline V gene are KGHDR and SFDVKD. This CDR3 has 14 amino acids. CDR3 sequence reads: CATSDSQGKREAFF. The DNA for the CDR3 is TGTGCCACCAGTGATTCACAGGGGAAAAGAGAAGCTTTCTTT.

The V call is TRBV4-1, the J call TRBJ2-7; possibly TRBD1 or TRBD2 for D (5 bases each). CDR3 size: 15 residues. Germline V CDR1 and CDR2: MGHRA, YSYEKL. V lost 3 bases to trimming and J lost 6 bases, with 18 bases between them. The CDR3 region has the DNA TGCGCCAGCAGCCAGGTGCCTGGGGGAATAGGCGAGCAGTACTTC. This sequence encodes CASSQVPGGIGEQYF.

This clonotype was counted a few times. This chain uses TRBV5-1 with TRBJ2-2; D is possibly TRBD1 (5 bases). V dropped 4 bases and J dropped 4 bases, with 20 bases sitting between them. The CDR3 sequence is 17 residues long. Germline V gene data show CDR1 as SGHRS and CDR2 as YFSETQ. The CDR3 bases are TGCGCCAGCAGCCCCGAGCAGGGCTGGGGAAGCACCGGGGAGCTGTTTTTT. Translating it yields CASSPEQGWGSTGELFF.

The chain links TRBV12-3 or TRBV12-4 to TRBJ1-5; 8 nucleotides agree with TRBD1. V lost 5 bases to trimming and J lost 9 bases; unmatched junction nucleotides: 18. There are 17 residues in the CDR3. CDR3 sequence (DNA): TGTGCCAGCAGTCTCCGGGGCGACAGGGGTCGGGGAGGGCCCCAGCATTTT. It encodes CASSLRGDRGRGGPQHF.

This clonotype has a handful of counts. This chain links TRBV27 with TRBJ2-1; D unclear. Germline CDR1 reads MNHEY; CDR2 reads SMNVEV (reference sequence). V was shortened by 6 bases and J by 2 bases, with 17 bases between the two germline ends. The CDR3 covers 16 residues. CDR3 amino acids: CASSSMFSEAYNEQFF. The CDR3 DNA is TGTGCCAGCAGCTCCATGTTCAGCGAGGCCTACAATGAGCAGTTCTTC.

The chain employs TRBV12-3 or TRBV12-4 and TRBJ2-6; maybe TRBD1 (5 bases). Between the trimmed V and J ends, which lost 5 bases and 3 bases, there was a span of 11 bases. The CDR3 sequence is 15 residues long. CDR3 in amino acids: CASSPTVYGANVLTF. The CDR3 bases are TGTGCCAGCAGTCCGACAGTCTATGGGGCCAACGTCCTGACTTTC.

The sample holds a few counts of this clonotype. The chain has TRBV24-1 and TRBJ2-2; D remains unclear. Germline loops: CDR1 KGHDR, CDR2 SFDVKD. The CDR3 loop spans 15 amino acids. Trimming removed 4 bases from V and 6 bases from J, with 14 bases in between. CDR3 amino acids: CATSELPQSSGELFF. The CDR3 region has the DNA TGTGCCACCAGTGAACTACCACAGAGCTCCGGGGAGCTGTTTTTT.

This clonotype was found a few times. This sequence joins TRBV7-9 and TRBJ2-2, with 7 bases that match TRBD2. This CDR3 contains 17 residues. Per germline, CDR1 SEHNR and CDR2 FQNEAQ (reference sequence). With V trimmed by 8 bases and J by 0 bases, 12 bases remained unmatched. CDR3 sequence reads: CASHRLRAGSNTGELFF. CDR3 DNA: TGTGCCAGCCACAGGCTACGAGCGGGATCGAACACCGGGGAGCTGTTTTTT.

On this clonotype: An end of the junction differs from the germline gene, which may be a read error. V usage is TRBV15 and J usage is TRBJ2-1; no clear D. From germline, CDR1 is LNHNV and CDR2 YYDKDF (reference sequence). The CDR3 loop spans 13 amino acids. The CDR3 sequence is CATSGDVYNEQFF. The CDR3 region has the DNA TGTGCCACCAGCGGAGACGTCTACAATGAGCAGTTCTTC.

This clonotype has only a few counts. The rearrangement joins TRBV12-3 or TRBV12-4 to TRBJ1-2, with D tentatively TRBD1 (6 bases). This CDR3 has 14 amino acids. V was shortened by 5 bases and J by 4 bases, with 14 bases between the two germline ends. CDR3 amino acids: CASSNRVIPYGYTF. The CDR3, as DNA: TGTGCCAGCAGTAACAGGGTTATCCCCTATGGCTACACCTTC.

V and J are TRBV6-2 or TRBV6-3 and TRBJ1-1, with a weak D call TRBD1 (5 bases). This CDR3 is built from 14 residues. V lost 6 bases, J lost 4 bases, and 15 bases lay in between. Germline values: CDR1 MNHEY, CDR2 SVGEGT. The CDR3 DNA sequence: TGTGCCAGCAGCAGGTTAGGGGTCGGCACTGAAGCTTTCTTT. Translated: CASSRLGVGTEAFF.

The chain carries TRBV7-9 and TRBJ1-1; tentatively, D is TRBD1 (5 bases). V lost 3 bases to trimming and J lost 6 bases, with 14 bases between them. CDR1 and CDR2 (germline): SEHNR, FQNEAQ (reference sequence). The CDR3 runs 14 residues. CDR3 sequence reads: CASSFPGTDAEAFF. CDR3 bases: TGTGCCAGCAGCTTCCCCGGGACCGACGCTGAAGCTTTCTTT.

This clonotype was seen more than once but under ten times. V is TRBV9 and J is TRBJ2-3; the D gene is possibly TRBD1 (5 bases). Looked up from germline, CDR1 is SGDLS and CDR2 is YYNGEE. V gave up 0 bases and J gave up 4 bases, with 12 bases separating them. The CDR3 totals 15 residues. Written as DNA, the CDR3 is TGTGCCAGCAGCGTAGGGCCAGGGTACGCAGATACGCAGTATTTT. It specifies CASSVGPGYADTQYF. Full variable domain (rest looked up from reference TRBV9 and TRBJ2-3): DSGVTQTPKHLITATGQRVTLRCSPRSGDLSVYWYQQSLDQGLQFLIQYYNGEERAKGNILERFSAQQFPDLHSELNLSSLELGDSALYFCASSVGPGYADTQYFGPGTRLTVL.

V is TRBV7-9 and J is TRBJ1-1; D remains ambiguous. V was cut by 4 bases and J by 10 bases, with 10 bases left in between. Germline V gene data show CDR1 as SEHNR and CDR2 as FQNEAQ (reference sequence). This CDR3 spans 11 amino acids. The CDR3 coding sequence is TGTGCCAGCAGCTCGGCTTATTCAGCTTTCTTT. This gives the protein CASSSAYSAFF.

The chain uses TRBV10-3 and TRBJ1-5; D not resolved. Germline CDR1 is ENHRY and CDR2 is SYGVKD. The CDR3 length is 14 residues. V was cut by 4 bases and J by 2 bases, with 9 bases left in between. As DNA, the CDR3 is TGTGCCATCAGTGCGGACGGGGGCAATCAGCCCCAGCATTTT. Its protein product is CAISADGGNQPQHF.

The chain uses TRBV7-9 and TRBJ2-1, with D hard to call. This CDR3 contains 11 residues. Trimming pared 6 bases from V and 9 bases from J, leaving 9 bases between. CDR1 is SEHNR, CDR2 FQNEAQ, per germline (reference sequence). Written as DNA, the CDR3 is TGTGCCAGCAGGCTCTTGAGTGAGCAGTTCTTC. It encodes CASRLLSEQFF.

Regarding this clonotype: Germline is not matched at one junction end, which may reflect a read error. The chain recombines TRBV7-7 with TRBJ2-1, with a tentative D call TRBD2 (6 bases). Germline V gene sequence: CDR1 SSHAT, CDR2 FNYEAQ (reference sequence). This CDR3 contains 14 residues. The CDR3 here is CASSLGRGNNEQFF. As DNA, the CDR3 is TGTGCTAGCAGCTTAGGGCGCGGGAACAATGAGCAGTTCTTC.

The rearrangement uses TRBV6-5 and TRBJ2-2, with 8 bases fitting TRBD2. The V segment lost 5 bases and the J segment 2 bases; nucleotides outside the gene matches: 7. CDR1 is MNHEY, CDR2 SVGAGI, per germline. This CDR3 is 16 amino acids long. The CDR3 protein is CASSVRGGINTGELFF. Written as DNA, the CDR3 is TGTGCCAGCAGTGTCCGGGGGGGGATAAACACCGGGGAGCTGTTTTTT.

This clonotype was observed a handful of times. The chain links TRBV7-2 to TRBJ2-3; D is unresolved. The CDR3 has 14 residues. Germline V lookup: CDR1 SGHTA, CDR2 FQGNSA. V dropped 2 bases and J dropped 1 base, with 7 bases sitting between them. CDR3 sequence: CASSLIHGTDTQYF. In DNA form, the CDR3 reads TGTGCCAGCAGCTTAATCCATGGCACAGATACGCAGTATTTT.

V and J are TRBV4-1 and TRBJ1-1, with a tentative D call TRBD1 (5 bases). CDR1 and CDR2 (germline): MGHRA, YSYEKL. V lost 0 bases, J lost 3 bases, and 23 bases lay in between. The CDR3 runs to 19 residues. CDR3 sequence (DNA): TGCGCCAGCAGCCAAGATCCCTCGGGACTCCAGGGCTTGGACACTGAAGCTTTCTTT. This codes for CASSQDPSGLQGLDTEAFF.